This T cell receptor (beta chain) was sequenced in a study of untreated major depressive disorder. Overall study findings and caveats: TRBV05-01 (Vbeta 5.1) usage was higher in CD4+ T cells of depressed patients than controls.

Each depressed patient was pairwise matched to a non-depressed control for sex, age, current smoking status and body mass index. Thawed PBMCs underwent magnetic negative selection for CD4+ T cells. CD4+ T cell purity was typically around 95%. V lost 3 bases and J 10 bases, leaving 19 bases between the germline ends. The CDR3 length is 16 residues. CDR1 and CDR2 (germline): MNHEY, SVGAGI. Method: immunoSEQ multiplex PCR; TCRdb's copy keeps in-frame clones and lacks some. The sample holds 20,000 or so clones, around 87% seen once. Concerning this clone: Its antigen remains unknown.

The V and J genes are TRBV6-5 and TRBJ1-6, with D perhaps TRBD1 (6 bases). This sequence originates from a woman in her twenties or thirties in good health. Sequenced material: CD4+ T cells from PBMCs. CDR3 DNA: TGTGCCAGCAGTTATGCGGCAGGGGCGAACAGCTCACCCCTCCACTTT. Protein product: CASSYAAGANSSPLHF.